This T cell receptor (beta chain) was sequenced during a study of blood T cell repertoires in COVID-19 (dated by TCRdb to 2020 to 2021). Broadly, across the study: Samples covering the acute and convalescent phases of COVID-19 were provided by collaborators in the United States, Italy and Spain. The material from the prospective study consisted of cDNA or gDNA derived from T cells, B-cell-depleted T cells, or PBMCs. The dataset comprised deeply sampled blood TCRbeta repertoires from subjects exposed to, actively infected with, or recovered from COVID-19. The repertoires were released in a freely available public database meant as a resource for research on the immune response to SARS-CoV-2. The samples were drawn from two sources: the first 160 participants of the ongoing ImmuneRACE study, and over 1,000 subjects contributed by 6 global collaborators. A de-identified subject ID, COVID-19 status, age in years and sex were almost always included in the sample metadata. HLA class I and class II types, where available, came from metadata supplied by the sample provider rather than from assay-based typing. General conclusions and limits of the study: How much clinical and demographic metadata was included differed by source and by participant, and the metadata was provided uncurated.

One collaborating source in Seattle enrolled patients while the patients were actively infected and followed the patients over time throughout the course of disease. The collaborating institutions used their own protocols to collect whole blood in K2EDTA tubes. For TCRbeta analysis, collaborators shipped samples in one of three forms: frozen whole blood, isolated PBMCs, or DNA extracted from either of those sample types. According to the germline V gene, CDR1 reads MDHEN and CDR2 reads SYDVKM. The CDR3 spans 15 residues, from the cysteine through the phenylalanine. The only DNA kept is the CDR3, 45 bases in frame from the first base. V and J are truncated by 5 bases and 5 bases respectively, leaving an intervening sequence of 15 bases. TCRbeta CDR3 regions were amplified from genomic DNA using the immunoSEQ Assay, a bias-controlled multiplex PCR. From the authors' description of their analysis: Within the assay, amplification of reference gene primers was used to estimate how many nucleated cells each sample contained. To quantify the absolute abundance of each unique TCRbeta CDR3 rearrangement, sequence reads were collapsed and filtered. For each sample, productive Simpson clonality was calculated as the square root of Simpson's diversity index over productive rearrangements. Sourced from immuneACCESS, this table was stored by TCRdb with only in-frame sequences that have V and J called. A share of the clones is absent; for the studies checked, an unresolved V gene accounts for under half, and the remainder has no known explanation. The V and J calls and clone size were taken over from that table, and D and trimming were inferred from the DNA. The sample has 250,000 or so clones on record, just under 90% of them singletons. The ten largest clones represent 2.7% of the sample.

Notes on this clone: The antigen it recognizes is unknown. Base qualities are not at hand, and no much larger clone is one base apart.

The sequenced sample consisted of peripheral blood. The TCR comes from a man aged 30 to 45 with COVID-19, enrolled during active disease. The chain joins TRBV28 to TRBJ1-4; no D gene is confidently identified. This receptor has the CDR3 CASSPPTNQNEKLFF. Here is the DNA: TGTGCCAGCAGTCCTCCAACAAACCAGAATGAAAAACTGTTTTTT.